These 19 T cell receptor beta chains share one sample of origin, sequenced in a study of control samples from healthy donors and cancer patients. Assay: immunoSEQ multiplex PCR; the TCRdb copy retains only in-frame clones and omits some. The sample consists of 75,000 to 95,000 clones, about 88% of them appearing once. The material sequenced was PBMCs. Receptors were obtained from a woman aged 50 to 65 with colorectal cancer.

The chain recombines TRBV27 with TRBJ2-3; D is unclear. Germline V gene sequence: CDR1 MNHEY, CDR2 SMNVEV (reference sequence). This CDR3 is 11 amino acids long. Between the trimmed V and J ends, which lost 9 bases and 0 bases, there was a span of 4 bases. CDR3 in DNA: TGTGCCAGTAGGAGCACAGATACGCAGTATTTT. This encodes CASRSTDTQYF.

V usage is TRBV6-1 and J usage is TRBJ1-6, with a possible D match to TRBD1 (6 bases). Trimming stripped 4 bases from V and 4 bases from J, with 20 bases between. This CDR3 has 18 amino acids. Germline V lookup: CDR1 MNHNS, CDR2 SASEGT. The CDR3 coding sequence is TGTGCCAGCAGTGGCGGCGCGGGGGCTAGGGGGTATAATTCACCCCTCCACTTT. Amino acid sequence: CASSGGAGARGYNSPLHF.

The chain has TRBV5-1 and TRBJ2-1; possible D gene TRBD2, 6 bases. Trimming left V 1 base short and J 9 bases short, with 20 bases between. This CDR3 contains 16 residues. The germline gives CDR1 SGHRS, CDR2 YFSETQ. As DNA, the CDR3 is TGCGCCAGCAGCTTGTCTGCGGGGCAGCCGCGGGGTGAGCAGTTCTTC. Its protein product is CASSLSAGQPRGEQFF. Looking up the rest from reference TRBV5-1 and TRBJ2-1 gives the full variable domain: KAGVTQTPRYLIKTRGQQVTLSCSPISGHRSVSWYQQTPGQGLQFLFEYFSETQRNKGNFPGRFSGRQFSNSRSEMNVSTLELGDSALYLCASSLSAGQPRGEQFFGPGTRLTVL.

This clone was found once. The chain uses TRBV19 and TRBJ1-6; 10 nucleotides align to TRBD1. CDR1 and CDR2 (germline): LNHDA, SQIVND (reference sequence). The CDR3 runs to 15 residues. V lost 5 bases to trimming and J lost 8 bases; unmatched junction nucleotides: 6. The CDR3 spells CASSPLTGGDSPLHF. The CDR3 DNA is TGTGCCAGTAGTCCCTTGACAGGGGGCGATTCACCCCTCCACTTT.

The chain joins TRBV7-6 to TRBJ2-1; D is tentatively TRBD1 or TRBD2 (6 bases each). This CDR3 spans 13 amino acids. The V and J ends lost 5 bases and 7 bases respectively, with 12 bases between them. Germline CDR1 reads SGHVS; CDR2 reads FNYEAQ. CDR3 sequence: CASSNGGRNEQFF. CDR3 nucleotide sequence: TGTGCCAGCAGCAACGGGGGCCGAAATGAGCAGTTCTTC.

This chain links TRBV7-8 with TRBJ1-5, with D unresolved. This CDR3 has 14 amino acids. V was trimmed by 3 bases and J by 7 bases, leaving 13 bases between them. Germline CDR1 reads SGHVS; CDR2 reads FQNEAQ. The CDR3 spells CASSLIGREQPQHF. The CDR3 coding sequence is TGTGCCAGCAGCTTGATTGGTAGGGAACAGCCCCAGCATTTT.

This clone was recorded only once. J is TRBJ1-1 and V is TRBV12-3 or TRBV12-4; 8 nucleotides match TRBD1. The CDR3 length is 13 residues. Germline trimming cut 8 bases from V and 3 bases from J; bases unmatched to any gene: 5. The CDR3 DNA follows: TGTGCCAGCGGCCCGACAGGGGACACTGAAGCTTTCTTT. Protein sequence: CASGPTGDTEAFF.

In nucleotides, the CDR3 is TGTGCCAGCAGTGTCAATCAGCCCCAGCATTTT. It encodes CASSVNQPQHF. The chain joins TRBV6-2 or TRBV6-3 to TRBJ1-5; D gene ambiguous. The CDR3 contains 11 residues. V was pared by 5 bases and J by 3 bases, with 2 bases between. In germline, CDR1 is MNHEY, CDR2 SVGEGT.

The gene calls are TRBV7-8 and TRBJ1-3; weak D call: TRBD1 (6 bases). Germline CDR1 SGHVS, CDR2 FQNEAQ. V lost 5 bases and J lost 0, with 20 bases in between. The CDR3 extends over 18 amino acids. This CDR3 reads CASSPRTKGGPSGNTIYF. The CDR3 nucleotides read TGTGCCAGCAGCCCACGGACGAAGGGGGGCCCCTCTGGAAACACCATATATTTT.

In nucleotides, the CDR3 is TGCGCCAGCAGCCCCGGACTAGCGGGGGCAGCGAACACCGGGGAGCTGTTTTTT. It specifies CASSPGLAGAANTGELFF. This rearrangement joins TRBV5-1 to TRBJ2-2; 13 bases align to TRBD2. The CDR3 consists of 18 residues. V shed 4 bases, J shed 0 bases, and the junction held 6 bases outside the gene matches. Germline CDR1 and CDR2: SGHRS and YFSETQ. Complete variable domain (other parts from reference TRBV5-1 and TRBJ2-2): KAGVTQTPRYLIKTRGQQVTLSCSPISGHRSVSWYQQTPGQGLQFLFEYFSETQRNKGNFPGRFSGRQFSNSRSEMNVSTLELGDSALYLCASSPGLAGAANTGELFFGEGSRLTVL.

The V and J genes are TRBV28 and TRBJ2-4; D call uncertain. Germline values: CDR1 MDHEN, CDR2 SYDVKM. The CDR3 contains 12 residues. Trimming took 7 bases from V and 6 from J, leaving 10 bases between them. The chain's CDR3 is CASTNPGNIQYF. Written as DNA, the CDR3 is TGTGCCAGCACCAACCCAGGAAACATTCAGTACTTC.

This chain connects TRBV28 to TRBJ1-2; 7 nucleotides line up with TRBD1. The length of the CDR3 is 16 residues. Trimming at V came to 3 bases and at J to 3 bases, leaving 10 bases not matched to a gene. Germline CDR1 MDHEN, CDR2 SYDVKM. The CDR3 loop is CASSLGQLRFDYGYTF. CDR3 DNA sequence: TGTGCCAGCAGTTTGGGACAGTTAAGATTTGACTATGGCTACACCTTC.

V is TRBV6-1 and J is TRBJ2-3, with TRBD2 matching 14 bases. The CDR3 has 15 amino acids. Germline CDR1 and CDR2: MNHNS and SASEGT. After removal of 3 bases from V and 4 bases from J, the junction contained 0 bases not matched to a gene. CDR3 loop: CASSETSGGADTQYF. The DNA for the CDR3 is TGTGCCAGCAGTGAGACTAGCGGGGGGGCAGATACGCAGTATTTT.

The rearrangement links TRBV10-3 to TRBJ2-3, with D unclear. Per the germline V gene, CDR1 is ENHRY and CDR2 is SYGVKD. V lost 3 bases, J lost 0 bases, and 4 bases lay in between. The CDR3 has 13 amino acids. The CDR3 DNA is TGTGCCATCAGTGACAGGAGCACAGATACGCAGTATTTT. Its protein product is CAISDRSTDTQYF.

This chain links TRBV6-5 with TRBJ1-2; no definite D call. There are 13 residues in the CDR3. V lost 3 bases to trimming and J lost 0 bases, with 5 bases between them. The germline V gene encodes CDR1 MNHEY and CDR2 SVGAGI. Written as DNA, the CDR3 is TGTGCCAGCAGTTATTATTCTAACTATGGCTACACCTTC. It codes for CASSYYSNYGYTF.

The chain couples TRBV5-5 to TRBJ2-7; D is perhaps TRBD1 (6 bases). This CDR3 has 11 amino acids. Germline lookup yields CDR1 SGHKS and CDR2 YYEKEE (reference sequence). The V end was cut by 0 bases, the J end by 13 bases, with 11 bases between. The CDR3: CASSLGTALYV. The CDR3 DNA reads TGTGCCAGCAGCTTGGGGACAGCTCTATACGTC.

The chain combines TRBV27 with TRBJ2-5; 7 bases map to TRBD1. The junction had 2 bases not matched to a gene; V was cut back by 5 bases and J by 2 bases. This CDR3 is built from 13 residues. The germline gives CDR1 MNHEY, CDR2 SMNVEV (reference sequence). CDR3 nucleotides: TGTGCCAGCAGTCAGGGACAGCAAGAGACCCAGTACTTC. It yields the protein CASSQGQQETQYF.

The chain joins TRBV6-2 or TRBV6-3 to TRBJ1-2; no firm D call. The CDR3 runs to 12 residues. CDR1 and CDR2 (germline): MNHEY, SVGEGT. Trimming removed 0 bases from V and 6 bases from J, with 5 bases in between. The CDR3 spells CASSYSTDGYTF. The CDR3 DNA reads TGTGCCAGCAGTTACTCTACAGATGGCTACACCTTC.

The chain employs TRBV10-3 and TRBJ1-2; D not resolved. The CDR3 is made up of 13 amino acids. The V end was cut by 4 bases, the J end by 1 base, with 7 bases between. Germline V CDR1 and CDR2: ENHRY, SYGVKD. This CDR3 reads CAISGSDNYGYTF. The CDR3 DNA reads as TGTGCCATCAGTGGCTCGGATAACTATGGCTACACCTTC.